Following are 17 T cell receptor beta chains from one sample sequenced in a study of T cell clonality in common variable immunodeficiency. Overall study findings and caveats: Reportedly, TCR beta sequences from common variable immunodeficiency showed fewer deletions and N-nucleotide insertions.

The repertoire was sequenced with immunoSEQ multiplex PCR; TCRdb's copy has only in-frame clones and lacks some. The specimen has 5,700 or so clones, none found just once. No antigen has been identified for these receptors. Sample: peripheral blood mononuclear cells. The receptors were sampled from a human donor with common variable immunodeficiency.

To note about this clone: The read falls 3 residues short of the CDR3 end, and the missing part is taken from the germline J gene. The chain couples TRBV19 to TRBJ2-1, with D perhaps TRBD2 (6 bases). CDR3 size: 18 residues. CDR1 and CDR2 from the germline V gene are LNHDA and SQIVND (reference sequence). V dropped 3 bases and J dropped 7 bases, with 25 bases sitting between them. The CDR3 DNA, read in part, is TGTGCCAGTAGTATCCGACATTCCGGGACTGGCGTTGGGAATGAG. Translation: CASSIRHSGTGVGNE. The complete CDR3 protein is CASSIRHSGTGVGNEQFF.

By share, this clone counts as medium-sized. The read ends 3 residues shy of where the CDR3 ends; the end is completed using the germline J gene. This rearrangement joins TRBV15 to TRBJ1-6; 8 nucleotides match TRBD1. This CDR3 spans 14 amino acids. Germline trimming cut 4 bases from V and 8 bases from J; bases unmatched to any gene: 4. The germline V gene has CDR1 LNHNV and CDR2 YYDKDF (reference sequence). The CDR3 spells CATSKGQGDSPLHF. The DNA read from the CDR3 is TGTGCCACCAGCAAAGGACAGGGAGATTCACCC.

Concerning this clone: The CDR3 end is not reached by the read, which stops 3 residues before it; the germline J gene fills it in. The chain combines TRBV5-1 with TRBJ2-7; TRBD1 matches 9 bases. The length of the CDR3 is 15 residues. Germline loops: CDR1 SGHRS, CDR2 YFSETQ. The V segment lost 4 bases and the J segment 2 bases; nucleotides outside the gene matches: 7. The CDR3 loop is CASSGRDRATYEQYF. The CDR3 DNA, read in part, is TGCGCCAGCAGCGGCCGGGACAGGGCCACCTACGAG.

This clone showed up many times. The part of the CDR3 DNA that was read is TGTGCCAGCAGCACATGGACACAGGATGAG. The encoded protein is CASSTWTQDE. The whole CDR3 sequence is CASSTWTQDEQFF. V and J are TRBV11-3 and TRBJ2-1; weak D call: TRBD1 (5 bases). The read is 3 residues too short to cover the CDR3 end, so that end is filled in from the germline J gene. The V end was cut by 5 bases, the J end by 8 bases, with 13 bases between. The CDR3 totals 13 residues. Germline V gene sequence: CDR1 SGHNT, CDR2 YENEEA.

This clone was seen a handful of times. Coverage ceases 3 residues before the CDR3 finishes, and the germline J gene fills in the end. V and J are TRBV7-2 and TRBJ2-7; D is possibly TRBD1 (6 bases). Germline loops: CDR1 SGHTA, CDR2 FQGNSA. V lost 9 bases and J 5 bases, leaving 14 bases between the germline ends. This CDR3 has 12 amino acids. The sequenced part of the CDR3 DNA is TGTGCCAGTCAAACGTCAGGGGACGAG. It translates to CASQTSGDE. The whole CDR3 protein is CASQTSGDEQYF.

With regard to this clone: The missing CDR3 end, 3 residues past where the read stops, is filled in from the germline J gene. The gene calls are TRBV6-1 and TRBJ2-7, with D possibly matching TRBD2 (6 bases). The CDR3 runs to 13 residues. V lost 3 bases and J 1 base, leaving 7 bases between the germline ends. In germline, CDR1 is MNHNS, CDR2 SASEGT. The CDR3 DNA, read in part, is TGTGCCAGCAGTGAGGGGGGTTCCTACGAG. This sequence encodes CASSEGGSYE. The CDR3 in its entirety is CASSEGGSYEQYF.

Points on this clone: Read sequence stops 3 residues before the CDR3 end, and the germline J gene provides the missing end. The chain uses TRBV5-1 and TRBJ2-6, with unresolved D. The V end was cut by 0 bases, the J end by 0 bases, with 4 bases between. The CDR3 runs to 15 residues. Germline CDR1 and CDR2: SGHRS and YFSETQ. CDR3 DNA, as far as it was read: TGCGCCAGCAGCTTGGCTAGCTCTGGGGCCAACGTC. Protein product: CASSLASSGANV. The CDR3 reads in full as CASSLASSGANVLTF.

This clone was seen repeatedly, ten times or more. The read is 3 residues too short to cover the CDR3 end, so that end is filled in from the germline J gene. The J gene is TRBJ2-1, the V gene TRBV19, with 7 bases that match TRBD2. The CDR3 runs to 15 residues. V lost 3 bases and J lost 2; bases outside the gene matches: 4. Germline values: CDR1 LNHDA, CDR2 SQIVND (reference sequence). The sequenced CDR3 bases are TGTGCCAGTAGTATTGAGCTAGCGGCCTACAATGAG. It yields the protein CASSIELAAYNE. The full CDR3 is CASSIELAAYNEQFF.

This clone was seen repeatedly, ten times or more. The read is 3 residues too short to cover the CDR3 end, so that end is filled in from the germline J gene. The chain links TRBV4-1 to TRBJ2-7; 10 bases map to TRBD1. Germline V gives CDR1 MGHRA, CDR2 YSYEKL. J was trimmed by 6 bases and V by 4 bases; bases with no gene match: 12. The CDR3 totals 16 residues. The covered CDR3 bases are TGCGCCAGCAGCCGGGTTCCGGGACAGGGGATGGGCGAG. Its protein is CASSRVPGQGMGE. The whole CDR3 protein is CASSRVPGQGMGEQYF.

This clone is termed medium-sized. The read terminates 3 residues ahead of where the CDR3 ends, so the germline J gene completes it. The chain uses TRBV4-1 and TRBJ2-2; 8 bases line up with TRBD1. V gave up 6 bases and J gave up 1 base; unmatched junction bases: 1. The CDR3 length is 14 residues. Germline assignment: CDR1 MGHRA and CDR2 YSYEKL. The CDR3 is CASRGTGNTGELFF. CDR3 DNA, as far as it was read: TGCGCCAGCAGGGGGACAGGGAACACCGGGGAG.

This clone was picked up many times. The read terminates 3 residues ahead of where the CDR3 ends, so the germline J gene completes it. The rearrangement joins TRBV5-1 to TRBJ1-2, with D possibly matching TRBD1 (5 bases). Germline CDR1 SGHRS, CDR2 YFSETQ. The CDR3 totals 15 residues. V lost 1 base and J 4 bases, leaving 14 bases between the germline ends. The CDR3: CASSLFSQGTYGYTF. The DNA read from the CDR3 is TGCGCCAGCAGCTTGTTTTCCCAGGGAACCTATGGC.

This clone was detected a few times. The missing CDR3 end, 3 residues past where the read stops, is filled in from the germline J gene. V and J are TRBV7-8 and TRBJ2-1; no definite D call. From germline, CDR1 is SGHVS and CDR2 FQNEAQ. The V end lost 1 base, the J end lost 8 bases, and 12 bases lay between the germline ends. The CDR3 extends over 14 amino acids. CDR3 protein: CASSLGLVSDEQFF. The CDR3 DNA, read in part, is TGTGCCAGCAGCTTAGGTCTAGTCAGCGATGAG. Supplemented by reference TRBV7-8 and TRBJ2-1, the full variable domain reads GAGVSQSPRYKVAKRGQDVALRCDPISGHVSLFWYQQALGQGPEFLTYFQNEAQLDKSGLPSDRFFAERPEGSVSTLKIQRTQQEDSAVYLCASSLGLVSDEQFFGPGTRLTVL.

This clone was seen ten or more times. The DNA ends 3 residues before the CDR3 does, and the rest of the CDR3 is filled in from the germline J gene. The rearrangement uses TRBV2 and TRBJ2-1; D call uncertain. This CDR3 has 13 amino acids. With 4 bases removed from V and 6 bases from J, the gap between germline ends came to 10 bases. Germline loops: CDR1 SNHLY, CDR2 FYNNEI. The chain's CDR3 is CASSGAAVNEQFF. The CDR3 DNA, read in part, is TGTGCCAGCAGTGGAGCAGCCGTCAATGAG.

This clone was counted ten times or more. The read gets to within 3 residues of the CDR3 end, and the germline J gene fills in the rest. The rearrangement uses TRBV9 and TRBJ2-1; D remains ambiguous. Germline CDR1 SGDLS, CDR2 YYNGEE. CDR3 length: 13 amino acids. V lost 0 bases, J lost 6 bases, and 7 bases lay in between. CDR3 DNA (partial): TGTGCCAGCAGCGTAGAGGCGGCCAATGAG. Translation gives CASSVEAANE. The complete CDR3 protein is CASSVEAANEQFF.

This clone was observed a few times. The read finishes 3 residues shy of the CDR3 end, and the germline J gene is used to complete it. The V and J genes are TRBV19 and TRBJ1-2; no reliable D call. The CDR3 sequence is 14 residues long. Trimming took off 3 bases at V and 1 base at J, with 9 bases between the two ends. CDR1 and CDR2 from the germline V gene are LNHDA and SQIVND (reference sequence). CDR3 DNA (partial): TGTGCCAGTAGTATTGCTACCATTAACTATGGC. Amino acids: CASSIATINYG. The whole CDR3 reads CASSIATINYGYTF.

This clone is medium-sized within its sample. The read halts 3 residues ahead of the CDR3 end, with the missing end drawn from the germline J gene. The chain carries TRBV4-1 and TRBJ2-7; 8 bases are shared with TRBD2. V lost 6 bases to trimming and J lost 2 bases; unmatched junction nucleotides: 12. The germline V gene encodes CDR1 MGHRA and CDR2 YSYEKL. This CDR3 has 16 amino acids. The part of the CDR3 DNA that was read is TGCGCCAGCAGTCCCCTAGGCCGGGGGGGACCCTACGAG. Encoded protein: CASSPLGRGGPYE. The full CDR3 is CASSPLGRGGPYEQYF.

As to this clone: The CDR3 end falls 3 residues outside the read, so it is completed with the germline J gene. This chain connects TRBV18 to TRBJ2-1, with 9 bases identical to TRBD1. The CDR3 totals 15 residues. The ends lost 6 bases at V and 3 bases at J; junction bases unmatched: 6. Germline-derived CDR1 and CDR2 are KGHSH and LQKENI. CDR3 in amino acids: CASSPGTGNYNEQFF. The CDR3 bases that were read are TGTGCCAGCTCTCCCGGGACAGGGAACTACAATGAG.